Listed below are T cell receptor beta chains from one sample, sequenced in a study of T cells in Graves' hyperthyroidism and ophthalmopathy. TCRdb re-called the multiplex PCR reads with MiXCR, one entry per CDR3 protein. The top ten clones hold more than 25% of a sample with roughly 700,000 distinct CDR3 sequences, 30% to 40% of them seen once. Specimen: blood. The receptors come from a woman in her 40s with Graves' hyperthyroidism. The CDR3 runs from the conserved cysteine through the conserved F or W. D genes are given only for firm matches. The listing skips clone size in some rows; elsewhere it reads once, few, many or a size class.

TRBD2	TRBV7-2	TRBJ2-7	NA	TGTGCCAGCAGCTTAATGACTAGCGGCTACGAGCAGTACTTC	CASSLMTSGYEQYF
NA	TRBV3-1	TRBJ2-7	NA	TGTGCCAGCAGCCAAGCCCTCCTGACCGGCGAGCAGTACTTC	CASSQALLTGEQYF
NA	TRBV30	TRBJ1-2	once	TGTGCCTGGAAAAGGGGGTTTCAGTATGGCTACACCTTC	CAWKRGFQYGYTF
NA	TRBV7-9	TRBJ2-7	many	TGTGCCAGCAGCTCCTTAACCTACGAGCAGTACTTC	CASSSLTYEQYF
TRBD1	TRBV19	TRBJ1-6	many	TGTGCCAGTAGTATGCCAGGGGGCCCCCTCCACTTT	CASSMPGGPLHF
NA	TRBV19	TRBJ1-5	many	TGTGCCAGTAGTATTCACCTTTATAGCAATCAGCCCCAGCATTTT	CASSIHLYSNQPQHF
TRBD1	TRBV24-1	TRBJ2-6	NA	TGTGCCACCAGTGGGGGACAGAGCTCTGGGGCCAACGTCCTGACTTTC	CATSGGQSSGANVLTF
NA	TRBV9	TRBJ1-4	NA	NA	CASSVGPSEKLFFGSGTNEKLFF
TRBD1	TRBV7-2	TRBJ1-2	many	TGTGCCAGCACCCCGGGACAGGGGTTCATTGGCTACACCTTC	CASTPGQGFIGYTF
NA	TRBV28	TRBJ1-1	few	TGTGCCAGCAGCACCCCCAGACTCATGAACACTGAAGCTTTCTTT	CASSTPRLMNTEAFF
NA	TRBV20-1	TRBJ2-5	few	TGTGCCTGGAGGGGGACCGGGTCCCAAGAGACCCAGTACTTC	CAWRGTGSQETQYF
TRBD2	TRBV4-1	TRBJ2-2	NA	TGCGCCAGCAGACCGGGGACTAGCGGAGCGAACACCGGGGAGCTGTTTTTT	CASRPGTSGANTGELFF
TRBD1	TRBV20-1	TRBJ1-5	many	TGCAGTGCTAGAGATAAGGGACAGCCGAATCAGCCCCAGCATTTT	CSARDKGQPNQPQHF
TRBD2	TRBV20-1	TRBJ2-3	few	TGCAGTGCGGAAAGAGCGGGGGGTGATACAGATACGCAGTATTTT	CSAERAGGDTDTQYF
NA	TRBV6-5	TRBJ2-1	NA	TGTGCCAGCAGTTGGAAGGAGTTCTACAATGAGCAGTTCTTC	CASSWKEFYNEQFF
NA	TRBV19	TRBJ1-1	NA	TGTGCCAGTTCGTCAGGGTGGGGAAAAACTGAAGCTTTCTTT	CASSSGWGKTEAFF
TRBD1	TRBV24-1	TRBJ1-1	NA	TGTGCCACCAGTGAGACAGGGGGCATCACTGAAGCTTTCTTT	CATSETGGITEAFF
TRBD2	TRBV28	TRBJ2-7	NA	TGTGCCAGCAGTTTAGGAGGGAGGGCCGACTACGAGCAGTACTTC	CASSLGGRADYEQYF
NA	TRBV7-8	TRBJ2-5	NA	TGTGCCAGCAACGGACAGTTCCAAGAGACCCAGTACTTC	CASNGQFQETQYF
NA	TRBV27	TRBJ2-5	NA	TGTGCCAGCAGTTTTTGGGAGACCCAGTACTTC	CASSFWETQYF
TRBD2	TRBV20-1	TRBJ2-5	few	TGCAGTGGATGGACTAGCGGGAGTGGGGAGACCCAGTACTTC	CSGWTSGSGETQYF
TRBD1	TRBV6-5	TRBJ2-7	many	TGTGCCAGCAGTTACTCGATCCCCCGGACAGGGAGCTACGAGCAGTACTTC	CASSYSIPRTGSYEQYF